This T cell receptor (beta chain) was recorded in a study of T cell responses to AZD1222 COVID-19 vaccine. Whole-study findings and limits: Increases in Spike-specific TCR breadth and depth were seen after two AZD1222 doses. Donors were largely white British and mainly female; clonal diversity was possibly underestimated. The study found vaccine-associated CD4 TCRs spanning spike, dominant at 160-218 and 743-854.

The method was immunoSEQ multiplex PCR; TCRdb's version includes in-frame clones alone and lacks a portion of them. The sample has under 200,000 clones, 94% seen once. This clone has a single count. Its antigen is as yet unknown. The ends lost 6 bases at V and 2 bases at J; junction bases unmatched: 5. CDR3 length: 14 residues. The germline gives CDR1 MNHEY, CDR2 SVGAGI. This TCR was sampled from an adult in good health. J is TRBJ1-2 and V is TRBV6-5; 8 bases fit TRBD1. The input for sequencing was peripheral blood, taken on day 0 of AZD1222 vaccination. The chain's CDR3 is CASSSHRGNYGYTF. The CDR3 nucleotides are TGTGCCAGCAGCAGCCACAGGGGGAACTATGGCTACACCTTC.